This entry lists 21 T cell receptor beta chains sequenced from one sample in a study of cytomegalovirus exposure and HLA in healthy donors (TCRdb year 2017). Libraries were made using the immunoSEQ multiplex PCR assay. For the multiplex PCR, a mixture combining 60 forward primers for TCR Vbeta segments and 13 reverse primers for TCR Jbeta segments was used. TCRdb took over this immuneACCESS table, retaining in-frame rearrangements with V and J assigned. Such tables are incomplete; in checked studies, under half of the missing clones stem from an unresolved V gene, and the remainder is unexplained. This sample lists approximately 200,000 clones; approximately 80% were detected once. About 1.4% of the sample is in the top ten clones. The specimen was PBMCs. The origin of the receptors is a girl between 5 and 17 years old in good health and CMV-seronegative.

This chain joins TRBV7-2 and TRBJ1-2, with TRBD1 as a possible D gene (6 bases). Germline CDR1 SGHTA, CDR2 FQGNSA. The CDR3 has 16 residues. The ends were cut back, 3 bases at V and 0 bases at J, with 14 bases in the middle. The CDR3 here is CASSFDRPDPNYGYTF. DNA for the CDR3: TGTGCCAGCAGCTTCGACAGGCCTGACCCTAACTATGGCTACACCTTC.

This clone is a singleton in its sample. This chain connects TRBV28 to TRBJ2-7; TRBD2 matches 8 bases. The J segment lost 6 bases and the V segment lost 2 bases, leaving 18 bases of the junction unmatched. The CDR3 sequence is 18 residues long. Germline V lookup: CDR1 MDHEN, CDR2 SYDVKM. The CDR3 reads CASSLTPSTGGVISEQYF. CDR3 coding DNA: TGTGCCAGCAGTTTAACCCCCTCGACGGGGGGGGTCATAAGCGAGCAGTACTTC.

The CDR3 spells CASSVGPWQVITEAFF. The CDR3 nucleotides read TGTGCCAGCAGCGTAGGGCCGTGGCAGGTAATCACTGAAGCTTTCTTT. V is TRBV9 and J is TRBJ1-1; D gene unclear. Per the germline V gene, CDR1 is SGDLS and CDR2 is YYNGEE. The CDR3 contains 16 residues. The V end lost 0 bases, the J end lost 4 bases, and 16 bases lay between the germline ends.

The genes are TRBV28 and TRBJ1-2; TRBD1 aligns across 7 bases. Germline CDR1 is MDHEN and CDR2 is SYDVKM. With V trimmed by 6 bases and J by 6 bases, 16 bases remained unmatched. The CDR3 runs 16 residues. CDR3 DNA sequence: TGTGCCAGCAGACCCTGGGGGGACAGCGGGCGTAATGGCTACACCTTC. This translates into CASRPWGDSGRNGYTF.

The chain couples TRBV19 to TRBJ2-1; TRBD2 agrees at 12 bases. The CDR3 totals 17 residues. J gave up 1 base and V 6 bases, and 7 bases lay outside the gene matches. Germline V CDR1 and CDR2: LNHDA, SQIVND (reference sequence). The CDR3 protein is CASSLTSGSHSYNEQFF. The CDR3 coding sequence is TGTGCCAGTAGCCTGACTAGCGGGAGCCATTCCTACAATGAGCAGTTCTTC.

The chain carries TRBV18 and TRBJ1-4; tentatively, D is TRBD1 (5 bases). In germline, CDR1 is KGHSH, CDR2 LQKENI. The CDR3 covers 16 residues. Deletions cut 2 bases from V and 7 bases from J, with 17 bases between. CDR3 in amino acids: CASSPGHPPGGEKLFF. DNA of the CDR3: TGTGCCAGCTCACCAGGACACCCTCCGGGGGGTGAAAAACTGTTTTTT.

The chain joins TRBV15 to TRBJ2-6; D may be TRBD2 (6 bases). The CDR3 consists of 16 residues. V dropped 1 base and J dropped 4 bases, with 11 bases sitting between them. Looked up from germline, CDR1 is LNHNV and CDR2 is YYDKDF (reference sequence). CDR3 nucleotide sequence: TGTGCCACCAGCAGAGCCCAGGGAGGAGGGGCCAACGTCCTGACTTTC. Translation: CATSRAQGGGANVLTF.

The chain uses TRBV5-1 and TRBJ2-1, with 8 positions matching TRBD2. The CDR3 totals 18 residues. Germline V gene lookup returns CDR1 SGHRS and CDR2 YFSETQ. The V gene end was trimmed by 4 bases and the J gene end by 9 bases; junction bases not matched to a gene: 21. CDR3 protein: CASSPHKTSAPLSGEQFF. The CDR3 DNA reads as TGCGCCAGCAGCCCCCATAAGACTAGCGCCCCATTATCGGGTGAGCAGTTCTTC.

This clone was observed once. This sequence joins TRBV28 and TRBJ2-3; a possible D gene is TRBD2 (5 bases). The CDR3 is 16 residues long. Deletions cut 2 bases from V and 0 bases from J, with 12 bases between. Germline CDR1 and CDR2: MDHEN and SYDVKM. This chain's CDR3 is CASSLGGSLSTDTQYF. CDR3 coding DNA: TGTGCCAGCAGTTTAGGCGGGTCGCTTAGCACAGATACGCAGTATTTT. Based on the CDR3 plus reference TRBV28 and TRBJ2-3, the full variable domain is DVKVTQSSRYLVKRTGEKVFLECVQDMDHENMFWYRQDPGLGLRLIYFSYDVKMKEKGDIPEGYSVSREKKERFSLILESASTNQTSMYLCASSLGGSLSTDTQYFGPGTRLTVL.

V and J are TRBV27 and TRBJ2-7, with 10 bases that match TRBD2. Trimming cost V 3 bases and J 4 bases; bases outside gene matches: 9. Per the germline V gene, CDR1 is MNHEY and CDR2 is SMNVEV (reference sequence). The CDR3 totals 16 residues. The CDR3 bases are TGTGCCAGCAGTTTGGGGGACAGCGGGAGGGTGTACGAGCAGTACTTC. Translated, it gives CASSLGDSGRVYEQYF.

The rearrangement links TRBV11-2 to TRBJ2-1; D gene ambiguous. The CDR3 extends over 13 amino acids. CDR1 and CDR2 from the germline V gene are SGHAT and FQNNGV. Between the trimmed V and J ends, which lost 5 bases and 9 bases, there was a span of 14 bases. CDR3 loop: CASSIPPRFEQFF. As DNA, the CDR3 is TGTGCCAGCAGCATACCTCCTAGGTTTGAGCAGTTCTTC.

This sequence joins TRBV7-2 and TRBJ1-5; D remains ambiguous. The CDR3 is 15 residues long. Trimming pared 3 bases from V and 3 bases from J, leaving 12 bases between. Per germline, CDR1 SGHTA and CDR2 FQGNSA. CDR3 region: CASSFRGGFNQPQHF. The CDR3, as DNA: TGTGCCAGCAGCTTCCGCGGTGGGTTCAATCAGCCCCAGCATTTT.

This clone has only one observation. The rearrangement links TRBV11-2 to TRBJ1-1, with 8 bases that match TRBD1. Germline CDR1 and CDR2: SGHAT and FQNNGV. This CDR3 contains 12 residues. The junction had 6 bases not matched to a gene; V was cut back by 5 bases and J by 10 bases. The CDR3, as DNA: TGTGCCAGCAGCGAGGACAGGGTAAGAGCTTTCTTT. Its protein is CASSEDRVRAFF. The whole variable domain, remainder taken from reference TRBV11-2 and TRBJ1-1, is EAGVAQSPRYKIIEKRQSVAFWCNPISGHATLYWYQQILGQGPKLLIQFQNNGVVDDSQLPKDRFSAERLKGVDSTLKIQPAKLEDSAVYLCASSEDRVRAFFGQGTRLTVV.

The rearrangement uses TRBV5-8 and TRBJ2-1; D is perhaps TRBD1 (7 bases). CDR3 length: 16 residues. Germline-derived CDR1 and CDR2 are SGHTS and YDEGEE. For the CDR3, the DNA is TGTGCTAGCGGATATTACAGGGGTAACTCCTACAATGAGCAGTTCTTC. Amino acid sequence: CASGYYRGNSYNEQFF.

V and J are TRBV5-4 and TRBJ1-2; D is possibly TRBD1 (6 bases). CDR3 length equals 13 residues. Germline V CDR1 and CDR2: SGHNT, YYREEE (reference sequence). The germline V and J ends were trimmed by 0 bases and 3 bases, with 6 bases remaining between them. The CDR3 here is CASSLDRDYGYTF. For the CDR3, the DNA is TGTGCCAGCAGCTTGGACAGGGACTATGGCTACACCTTC.

This clone turned up a few times. The chain carries TRBV6-1 and TRBJ1-5; maybe TRBD1 (5 bases). V was pared by 3 bases and J by 7 bases, with 10 bases between. CDR3 length equals 13 residues. Germline lookup yields CDR1 MNHNS and CDR2 SASEGT. The CDR3, as DNA: TGTGCCAGCAGTGATCTGTCAGGGCAGCCCCAGCATTTT. It codes for CASSDLSGQPQHF.

This rearrangement joins TRBV27 to TRBJ2-7; D gene uncertain. With 4 bases removed from V and 0 bases from J, the gap between germline ends came to 4 bases. Germline V gene lookup returns CDR1 MNHEY and CDR2 SMNVEV (reference sequence). This CDR3 has 12 residues. CDR3: CASSSGSYEQYF. CDR3 coding DNA: TGTGCCAGCAGTTCAGGCTCCTACGAGCAGTACTTC.

This clone was seen only once. The chain carries TRBV27 and TRBJ2-1; 10 nucleotides match TRBD1. The CDR3 has 14 amino acids. CDR1 is MNHEY, CDR2 SMNVEV, per germline (reference sequence). V lost 4 bases and J lost 4; bases outside the gene matches: 1. The CDR3 sequence is CASSWTGGYNEQFF. The CDR3 nucleotides are TGTGCCAGCAGTTGGACAGGGGGTTACAATGAGCAGTTCTTC.

This chain connects TRBV4-1 to TRBJ2-5, with D perhaps matching TRBD2 (7 bases). With 2 bases removed from V and 2 bases from J, the gap between germline ends came to 21 bases. CDR3 length: 18 residues. Germline CDR1 and CDR2: MGHRA and YSYEKL. CDR3 sequence (DNA): TGCGCCAGCAGCCAATTCTTACAGGGAGGGAACTTACAAGAGACCCAGTACTTC. This gives the protein CASSQFLQGGNLQETQYF.

This chain uses TRBV28 with TRBJ1-2, with TRBD1 as a possible D gene (6 bases). Germline-derived CDR1 and CDR2 are MDHEN and SYDVKM. The CDR3 runs 14 residues. V lost 2 bases to trimming and J lost 5 bases, with 12 bases between them. CDR3 DNA sequence: TGTGCCAGCAGTTTAGATGGACAGATATATGGCTACACCTTC. Translating gives CASSLDGQIYGYTF.

The V call is TRBV28, the J call TRBJ2-1; TRBD1 matches 7 bases. This CDR3 contains 15 residues. The germline V gene has CDR1 MDHEN and CDR2 SYDVKM. V was pared by 5 bases and J by 1 base, with 5 bases of the junction left unmatched. Here the CDR3 reads CASSQQGISYNEQFF. For the CDR3, the DNA is TGTGCCAGCAGTCAACAGGGGATATCCTACAATGAGCAGTTCTTC.